The present T cell receptor (beta chain) was sequenced within a study of blood T cell repertoires in COVID-19. Study-wide background: Specimens from acute and convalescent COVID-19 originated in the United States, Italy and Spain. In each case, the material was cDNA or gDNA derived from T cells, B-cell-depleted T cells, or PBMCs.

Original methodology: From reference gene primer amplification, estimates of nucleated cell counts were derived. Clones were read by immunoSEQ multiplex PCR, and TCRdb kept only the in-frame ones, dropping some. That table supplies the V and J calls and clone size; D and trimming were determined from the DNA. The data contain approximately 88,000 clones, 65% to 80% of them singletons. The length of the CDR3 is 15 residues. Unmatched junction bases numbered 3, after V lost 2 bases and J lost 6 bases. CDR1 and CDR2 from the germline V gene are SGHRS and YFSETQ. This clonotype was sampled from a human donor in a cohort sampled during active COVID-19. The sequenced sample was peripheral blood. The chain links TRBV5-1 to TRBJ2-1, with TRBD2 matching over 12 bases. The CDR3 protein is CASSLGLAGRNEQFF. The CDR3 DNA reads as TGCGCCAGCAGCTTAGGACTAGCGGGACGCAATGAGCAGTTCTTC.